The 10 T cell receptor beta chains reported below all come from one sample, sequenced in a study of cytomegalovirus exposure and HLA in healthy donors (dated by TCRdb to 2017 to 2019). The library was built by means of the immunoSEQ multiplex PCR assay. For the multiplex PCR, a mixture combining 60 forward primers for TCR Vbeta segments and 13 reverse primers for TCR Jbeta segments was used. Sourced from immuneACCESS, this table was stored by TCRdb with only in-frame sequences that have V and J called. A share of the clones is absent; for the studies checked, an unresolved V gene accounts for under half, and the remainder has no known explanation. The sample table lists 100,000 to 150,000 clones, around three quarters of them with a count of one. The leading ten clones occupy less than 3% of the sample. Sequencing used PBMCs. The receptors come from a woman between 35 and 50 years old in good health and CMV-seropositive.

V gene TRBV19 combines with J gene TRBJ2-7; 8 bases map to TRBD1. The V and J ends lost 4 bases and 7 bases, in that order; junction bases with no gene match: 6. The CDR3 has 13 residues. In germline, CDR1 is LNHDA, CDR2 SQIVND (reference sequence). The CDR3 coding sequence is TGTGCCAGTAGTACCGACAGGGGCCGGGAGCAGTACTTC. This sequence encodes CASSTDRGREQYF. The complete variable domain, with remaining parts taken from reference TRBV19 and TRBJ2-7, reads DGGITQSPKYLFRKEGQNVTLSCEQNLNHDAMYWYRQDPGQGLRLIYYSQIVNDFQKGDIAEGYSVSREKKESFPLTVTSAQKNPTAFYLCASSTDRGREQYFGPGTRLTVT.

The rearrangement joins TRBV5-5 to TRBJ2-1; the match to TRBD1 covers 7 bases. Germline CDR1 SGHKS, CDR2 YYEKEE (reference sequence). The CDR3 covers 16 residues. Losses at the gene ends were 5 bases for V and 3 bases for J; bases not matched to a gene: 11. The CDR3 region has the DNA TGTGCCAGCAGAACATCCGGGACAGCGATCTACAATGAGCAGTTCTTC. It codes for CASRTSGTAIYNEQFF.

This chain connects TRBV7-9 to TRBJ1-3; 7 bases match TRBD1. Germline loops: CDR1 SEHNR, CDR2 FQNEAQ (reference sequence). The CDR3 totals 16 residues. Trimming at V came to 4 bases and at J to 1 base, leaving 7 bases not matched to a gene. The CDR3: CASSSRDSHSGNTIYF. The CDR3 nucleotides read TGTGCCAGCAGCTCCCGGGACAGTCATTCTGGAAACACCATATATTTT.

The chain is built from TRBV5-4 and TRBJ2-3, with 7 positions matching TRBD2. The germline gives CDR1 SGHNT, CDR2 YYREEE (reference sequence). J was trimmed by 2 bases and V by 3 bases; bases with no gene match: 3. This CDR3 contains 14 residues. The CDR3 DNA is TGTGCCAGCAGCTACCTAGCGGACACAGATACGCAGTATTTT. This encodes CASSYLADTDTQYF.

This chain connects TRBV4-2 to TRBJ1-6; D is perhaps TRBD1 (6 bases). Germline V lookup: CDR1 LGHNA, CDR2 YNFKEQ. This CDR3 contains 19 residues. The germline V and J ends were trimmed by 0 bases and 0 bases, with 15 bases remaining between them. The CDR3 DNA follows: TGTGCCAGCAGCCAAGATTGGCAGGGGTATAGCTCCTATAATTCACCCCTCCACTTT. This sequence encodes CASSQDWQGYSSYNSPLHF.

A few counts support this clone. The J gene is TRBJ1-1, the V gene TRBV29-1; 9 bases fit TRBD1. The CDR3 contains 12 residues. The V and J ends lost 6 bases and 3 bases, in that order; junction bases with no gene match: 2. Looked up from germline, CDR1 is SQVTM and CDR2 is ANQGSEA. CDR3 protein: CSVRQGDTEAFF. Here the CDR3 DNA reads TGCAGCGTGAGACAGGGGGACACTGAAGCTTTCTTT. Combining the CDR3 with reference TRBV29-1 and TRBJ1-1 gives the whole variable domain SAVISQKPSRDICQRGTSLTIQCQVDSQVTMMFWYRQQPGQSLTLIATANQGSEATYESGFVIDKFPISRPNLTFSTLTVSNMSPEDSSIYLCSVRQGDTEAFFGQGTRLTVV.

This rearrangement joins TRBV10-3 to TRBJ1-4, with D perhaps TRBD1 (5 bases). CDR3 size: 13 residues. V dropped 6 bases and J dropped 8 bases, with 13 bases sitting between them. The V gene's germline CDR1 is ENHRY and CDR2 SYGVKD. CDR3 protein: CAIRAQGSEKLFF. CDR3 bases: TGTGCCATCAGAGCTCAGGGTTCCGAAAAACTGTTTTTT.

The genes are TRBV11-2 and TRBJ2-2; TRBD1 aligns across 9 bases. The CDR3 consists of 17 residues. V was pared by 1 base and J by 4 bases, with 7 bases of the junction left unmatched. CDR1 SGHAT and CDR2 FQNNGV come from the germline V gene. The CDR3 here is CASSLGSTGGATGELFF. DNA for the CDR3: TGTGCCAGCAGCTTAGGGTCAACAGGGGGCGCCACCGGGGAGCTGTTTTTT.

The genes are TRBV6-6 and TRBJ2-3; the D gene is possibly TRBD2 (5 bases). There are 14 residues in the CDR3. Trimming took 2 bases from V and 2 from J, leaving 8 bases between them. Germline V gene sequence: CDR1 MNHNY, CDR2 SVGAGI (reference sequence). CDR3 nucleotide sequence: TGTGCCAGCAGTTACATTAGCGACACAGATACGCAGTATTTT. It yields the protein CASSYISDTDTQYF.

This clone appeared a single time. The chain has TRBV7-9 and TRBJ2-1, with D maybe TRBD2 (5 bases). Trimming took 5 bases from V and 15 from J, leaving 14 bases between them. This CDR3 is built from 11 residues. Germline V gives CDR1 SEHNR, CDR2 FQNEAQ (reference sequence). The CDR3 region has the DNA TGTGCCAGCAGCCCCGGGAACCCCCTGTTCTTC. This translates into CASSPGNPLFF. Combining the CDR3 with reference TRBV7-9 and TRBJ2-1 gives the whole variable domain DTGVSQNPRHKITKRGQNVTFRCDPISEHNRLYWYRQTLGQGPEFLTYFQNEAQLEKSRLLSDRFSAERPKGSFSTLEIQRTEQGDSAMYLCASSPGNPLFFGPGTRLTVL.